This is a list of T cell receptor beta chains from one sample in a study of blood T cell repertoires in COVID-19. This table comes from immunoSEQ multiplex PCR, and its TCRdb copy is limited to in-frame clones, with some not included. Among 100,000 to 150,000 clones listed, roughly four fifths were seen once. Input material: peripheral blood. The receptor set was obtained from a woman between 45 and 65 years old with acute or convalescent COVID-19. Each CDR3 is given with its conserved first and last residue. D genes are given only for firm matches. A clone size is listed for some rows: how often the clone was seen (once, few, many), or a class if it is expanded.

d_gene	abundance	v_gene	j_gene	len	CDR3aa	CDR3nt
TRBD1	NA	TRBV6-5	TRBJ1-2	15	CASSYSPTGGSGYTF	TGTGCCAGCAGTTACTCCCCAACAGGGGGTAGTGGCTACACCTTC
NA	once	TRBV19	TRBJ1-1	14	CASSPGHLNTEAFF	TGTGCCAGTAGCCCGGGACACTTGAACACTGAAGCTTTCTTT
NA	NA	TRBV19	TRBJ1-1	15	CASSIEDRPNTEAFF	TGTGCCAGTAGTATAGAAGACAGACCGAACACTGAAGCTTTCTTT
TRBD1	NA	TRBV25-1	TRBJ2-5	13	CASSDRGGETQYF	TGTGCCAGCAGCGACAGGGGCGGAGAGACCCAGTACTTC
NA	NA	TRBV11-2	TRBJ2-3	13	CASSLSGPDTQYF	TGTGCCAGCAGCTTGTCGGGTCCAGATACGCAGTATTTT
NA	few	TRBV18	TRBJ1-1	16	CASSPVRGVPNTEAFF	TGTGCCAGCTCACCGGTCCGGGGGGTCCCGAACACTGAAGCTTTCTTT
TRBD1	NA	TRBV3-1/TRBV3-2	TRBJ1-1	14	CASSQLTGETEAFF	TGTGCCAGCAGCCAGTTAACAGGGGAAACTGAAGCTTTCTTT
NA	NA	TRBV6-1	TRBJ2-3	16	CASSENHGRGAGTQYF	TGTGCCAGCAGTGAAAACCATGGACGGGGGGCCGGTACGCAGTATTTT
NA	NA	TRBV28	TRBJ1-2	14	CASSFDRVTMSYTF	TGTGCCAGCAGTTTCGACCGGGTCACCATGAGCTACACCTTC
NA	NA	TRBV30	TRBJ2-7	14	CAWSVGGKASEQYF	TGTGCCTGGAGTGTAGGTGGAAAAGCGAGCGAGCAGTACTTC
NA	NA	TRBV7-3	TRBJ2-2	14	CASSFNRNTGELFF	TGTGCCAGCAGCTTCAACAGAAACACCGGGGAGCTGTTTTTT
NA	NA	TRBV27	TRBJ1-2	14	CASSLRTGDYGYTF	TGTGCCAGCAGTTTACGGACGGGGGACTATGGCTACACCTTC
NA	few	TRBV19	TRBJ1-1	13	CASGQQGVTEAFF	TGTGCCAGTGGACAACAGGGCGTCACTGAAGCTTTCTTT
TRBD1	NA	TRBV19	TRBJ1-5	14	CASSIDRGGQPQHF	TGTGCCAGTAGTATCGACAGGGGCGGTCAGCCCCAGCATTTT
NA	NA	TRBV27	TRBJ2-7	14	CASRSGNPVYEQYF	TGTGCCAGCAGATCAGGGAACCCCGTCTACGAGCAGTACTTC
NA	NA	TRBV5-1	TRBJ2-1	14	CASSDLGPYNEQFF	TGCGCCAGCAGTGACCTAGGTCCCTACAATGAGCAGTTCTTC
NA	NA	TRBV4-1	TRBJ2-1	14	CASSSGTPYNEQFF	TGCGCCAGCAGCTCCGGGACTCCCTACAATGAGCAGTTCTTC
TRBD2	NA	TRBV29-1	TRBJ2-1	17	CSVEGRLAVSSYNEQFF	TGCAGCGTTGAGGGTCGGCTAGCGGTTAGCTCCTACAATGAGCAGTTCTTC
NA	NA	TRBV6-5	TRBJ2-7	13	CASSRPQGGEQYF	TGTGCCAGCAGTAGACCCCAGGGCGGCGAGCAGTACTTC
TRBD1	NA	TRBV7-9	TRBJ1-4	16	CASSSLSGTGNEKLFF	TGTGCCAGCAGCTCCCTCTCCGGGACAGGGAATGAAAAACTGTTTTTT
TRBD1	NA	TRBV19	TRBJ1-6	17	CASSYRGSGRNNSPLHF	TGTGCCAGTAGCTACAGGGGGTCAGGTCGCAATAATTCACCCCTCCACTTT
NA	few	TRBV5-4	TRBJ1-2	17	CASSPSSASENNYGYTF	TGTGCCAGCAGCCCCTCTTCTGCCAGTGAAAACAACTATGGCTACACCTTC
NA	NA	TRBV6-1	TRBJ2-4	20	CASSEYFSRVEQIAKNIQYF	TGTGCCAGCAGTGAATACTTTTCCAGGGTGGAGCAAATAGCCAAAAACATTCAGTACTTC
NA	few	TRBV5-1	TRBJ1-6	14	CASSLGQDNSPLHF	TGCGCCAGCAGCTTGGGGCAGGATAATTCACCCCTCCACTTT
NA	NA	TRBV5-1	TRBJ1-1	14	CASSLGHLNTEAFF	TGCGCCAGCAGCTTGGGACACCTGAACACTGAAGCTTTCTTT
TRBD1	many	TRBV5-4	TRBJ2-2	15	CASSSGQGLTGELFF	TGTGCCAGCAGCTCCGGACAGGGATTAACCGGGGAGCTGTTTTTT
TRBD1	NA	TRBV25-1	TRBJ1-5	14	CASSATGGFQPQHF	TGTGCCAGCAGTGCGACAGGGGGCTTTCAGCCCCAGCATTTT
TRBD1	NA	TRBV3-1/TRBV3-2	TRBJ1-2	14	CASSLGTAVYGYTF	TGTGCCAGCAGCCTGGGGACAGCGGTATATGGCTACACCTTC
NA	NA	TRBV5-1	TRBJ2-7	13	CASSLAPSGERDF	TGCGCCAGCAGCTTGGCTCCCAGCGGCGAGAGGGACTTC
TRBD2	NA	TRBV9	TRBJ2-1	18	CASSVGLSGGYTDNEQFF	TGTGCCAGCAGCGTAGGCCTTAGCGGGGGCTACACGGACAATGAGCAGTTCTTC
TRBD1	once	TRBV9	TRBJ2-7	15	CASSVRGQFSYEQYF	TGTGCCAGCAGCGTACGGGGACAGTTCTCCTACGAGCAGTACTTC
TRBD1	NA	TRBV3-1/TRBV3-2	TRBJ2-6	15	CASSRQGTGANVLTF	TGTGCCAGCAGTCGACAGGGAACTGGGGCCAACGTCCTGACTTTC